This T cell receptor beta chain originates from a study of tumor-infiltrating lymphocytes in primary liver carcinoma. TCR beta cDNA was made from around 520 ng total RNA with a constant-region primer. Generation of the TCR beta libraries relied on three nested multiplex PCR rounds using slightly modified ARM-PCR. Primers for the first two PCR rounds were TRBV1-TRBV30 forward primers and a C-beta reverse primer (approximately 9 cycles per round). TCRdb reprocessed the multiplex PCR reads via MiXCR and lists one record per CDR3 protein. Of about 200,000 distinct CDR3 sequences listed, just under 85% are singletons. Turning to this clonotype: A read error may produce the germline difference seen at one junction end.

Total RNA and DNA came together from approximately 20-30 mg of bulk tissue without cell sorting. Germline CDR1 is LGHNT and CDR2 is FRNRAP. This CDR3 is built from 13 residues. This sequence originates from a man in his forties with primary liver carcinoma and hepatitis B virus infection. Material for sequencing was tumor tissue from primary liver carcinoma. The chain uses TRBV12-5 and TRBJ2-7, with D tentatively TRBD2 (5 bases). CDR3 sequence: CASEGIASYKEYF. CDR3 nucleotides: TGTGCCAGTGAGGGAATCGCTTCCTACAAGGAGTACTTC.